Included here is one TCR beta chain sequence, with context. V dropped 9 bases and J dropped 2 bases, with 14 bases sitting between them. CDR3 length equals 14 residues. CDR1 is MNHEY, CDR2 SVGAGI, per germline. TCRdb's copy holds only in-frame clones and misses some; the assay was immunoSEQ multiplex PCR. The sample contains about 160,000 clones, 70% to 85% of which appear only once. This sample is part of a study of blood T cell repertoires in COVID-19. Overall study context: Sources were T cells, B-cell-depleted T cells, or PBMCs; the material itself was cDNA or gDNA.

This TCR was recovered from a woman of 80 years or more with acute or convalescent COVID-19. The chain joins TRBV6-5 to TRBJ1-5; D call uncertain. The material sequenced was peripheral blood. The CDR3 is CASRTGGGNQPQHF. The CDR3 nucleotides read TGTGCCAGTCGGACCGGCGGGGGCAATCAGCCCCAGCATTTT.